Presented here are 24 T cell receptor beta chains from one specimen sequenced in a study of cytomegalovirus exposure and HLA in healthy donors. PCR used 60 Vbeta primers and 13 Jbeta primers. Method: immunoSEQ multiplex PCR; TCRdb's copy keeps in-frame clones and lacks some. The data hold some 120,000 clones, with roughly 9% observed a single time. The sequencing sample was made of PBMCs. All receptors derive from a woman in her thirties or forties in good health and CMV-seropositive.

The chain couples TRBV2 to TRBJ1-6; D is undetermined. Trimming shortened V by 2 bases and J by 9 bases, and 14 bases separated the two germline ends. Germline V lookup: CDR1 SNHLY, CDR2 FYNNEI. This CDR3 comprises 15 residues. DNA for the CDR3: TGTGCCAGCAGTGAATTAACAACTTCGGGTTCACCCCTCCACTTT. Amino acids: CASSELTTSGSPLHF.

The chain employs TRBV2 and TRBJ2-6, with 8 positions matching TRBD1. The germline V gene has CDR1 SNHLY and CDR2 FYNNEI. This CDR3 region has 14 residues. V trimming: 8 bases; J trimming: 4 bases; junction bases outside the gene matches: 4. The CDR3: CASGQGLGANVLTF. The CDR3 DNA sequence: TGTGCCAGCGGACAGGGTTTGGGGGCCAACGTCCTGACTTTC.

This clone was detected a few times. The chain joins TRBV29-1 to TRBJ1-2; no clear D. This CDR3 spans 13 amino acids. Trimming shortened V by 3 bases and J by 1 base, and 9 bases separated the two germline ends. In germline, CDR1 is SQVTM, CDR2 ANQGSEA. This CDR3 reads CSVDWADNYGYTF. CDR3 DNA sequence: TGCAGCGTTGATTGGGCAGATAACTATGGCTACACCTTC. The variable domain in full, completed from reference TRBV29-1 and TRBJ1-2, reads SAVISQKPSRDICQRGTSLTIQCQVDSQVTMMFWYRQQPGQSLTLIATANQGSEATYESGFVIDKFPISRPNLTFSTLTVSNMSPEDSSIYLCSVDWADNYGYTFGSGTRLTVV.

Written as DNA, the CDR3 is TGCGCCAGCAGCGGGAGGGTTGATGAAAAACTGTTTTTT. As protein: CASSGRVDEKLFF. The chain employs TRBV5-1 and TRBJ1-4; the D is unclear. The CDR3 length is 13 residues. CDR1 is SGHRS and CDR2 is YFSETQ in the germline V gene. V lost 4 bases, J lost 6 bases, and 10 bases lay in between.

The table lists this clone with a few counts. The chain employs TRBV10-2 and TRBJ1-1, with D possibly TRBD1 on 5 matching bases. The CDR3 totals 14 residues. The V gene lost 8 bases and the J gene lost 1 base, with 14 bases spanning the gap. Germline CDR1 WSHSY, CDR2 SAAADI. This chain's CDR3 is CASHPPQGNTEAFF. CDR3 sequence (DNA): TGCGCCAGCCACCCCCCGCAGGGGAACACTGAAGCTTTCTTT.

The chain uses TRBV7-9 and TRBJ1-2, with a weak D call TRBD1 (5 bases). The CDR3 consists of 14 residues. With 5 bases removed from V and 3 bases from J, the gap between germline ends came to 13 bases. CDR1 and CDR2 (germline): SEHNR, FQNEAQ (reference sequence). The CDR3 protein is CASSQDGGDYGYTF. CDR3 bases: TGTGCCAGCAGCCAGGACGGGGGGGACTATGGCTACACCTTC.

This clone turned up a few times. The chain links TRBV29-1 to TRBJ1-6; TRBD1 agrees at 8 bases. V shed 4 bases and J 3 bases; nucleotides not matched to a gene: 2. CDR1 and CDR2 (germline): SQVTM, ANQGSEA. This CDR3 is 14 amino acids long. In nucleotides, the CDR3 is TGCAGCGTTGGGACAGGGAACTATAATTCACCCCTCCACTTT. Protein sequence: CSVGTGNYNSPLHF. Full variable domain (outside the CDR3, taken from reference TRBV29-1 and TRBJ1-6): SAVISQKPSRDICQRGTSLTIQCQVDSQVTMMFWYRQQPGQSLTLIATANQGSEATYESGFVIDKFPISRPNLTFSTLTVSNMSPEDSSIYLCSVGTGNYNSPLHFGNGTRLTVT.

The sample holds a few counts of this clone. This chain connects TRBV5-1 to TRBJ2-2; 13 bases agree with TRBD2. The V segment lost 4 bases and the J segment 6 bases; nucleotides outside the gene matches: 6. The CDR3 extends over 16 amino acids. Germline V gives CDR1 SGHRS, CDR2 YFSETQ. The chain's CDR3 is CASSARLAGGAGELFF. CDR3 coding DNA: TGCGCCAGCAGCGCAAGACTAGCGGGGGGTGCCGGGGAGCTGTTTTTT.

This clone was counted many times. V gene TRBV5-4 combines with J gene TRBJ2-6, with 8 bases lining up with TRBD1. CDR3 length: 16 amino acids. Germline V lookup: CDR1 SGHNT, CDR2 YYREEE (reference sequence). The J segment lost 3 bases and the V segment lost 9 bases, leaving 11 bases of the junction unmatched. CDR3 region: CATETGALGGANVLTF. The CDR3, as DNA: TGTGCCACCGAGACAGGGGCGCTGGGTGGGGCCAACGTCCTGACTTTC. The complete variable domain, with remaining parts taken from reference TRBV5-4 and TRBJ2-6, reads ETGVTQSPTHLIKTRGQQVTLRCSSQSGHNTVSWYQQALGQGPQFIFQYYREEENGRGNFPPRFSGLQFPNYSSELNVNALELDDSALYLCATETGALGGANVLTFGAGSRLTVL.

On this clone: This likely reflects a read error, since a far larger clone is one base away. The chain uses TRBV4-1 and TRBJ2-5, with a possible D match to TRBD2 (5 bases). Germline V gene sequence: CDR1 MGHRA, CDR2 YSYEKL. The CDR3 is made up of 15 amino acids. Trimming left V 1 base short and J 5 bases short, with 14 bases between. The CDR3 nucleotides are TGCGCCAGCAGCCAAGGGCCTGGGAGCGCTGAGACCCAGTACTTC. Translation: CASSQGPGSAETQYF.

This sequence joins TRBV28 and TRBJ1-5; 10 bases match TRBD1. With 6 bases clipped from V and 5 bases from J, the junction kept 1 base outside the gene matches. The CDR3 spans 13 residues. CDR1 MDHEN and CDR2 SYDVKM come from the germline V gene. The CDR3 loop reads CASRTGGYQPQHF. Written as DNA, the CDR3 is TGTGCCAGCAGGACAGGGGGCTATCAGCCCCAGCATTTT.

There are a few counts of this clone. The genes are TRBV2 and TRBJ1-6, with D unclear. Per the germline V gene, CDR1 is SNHLY and CDR2 is FYNNEI. V was shortened by 8 bases and J by 1 base, with 15 bases between the two germline ends. This CDR3 is 16 amino acids long. The CDR3 reads CASSFREKSYNSPLHF. DNA for the CDR3: TGTGCCAGCTCCTTTAGGGAGAAATCCTATAATTCACCCCTCCACTTT.

The CDR3 is CASSESWAAFF. The CDR3, as DNA: TGTGCCAGCAGTGAATCCTGGGCCGCTTTCTTT. V is TRBV6-1 and J is TRBJ1-1; D gene ambiguous. Trimming pared 2 bases from V and 11 bases from J, leaving 9 bases between. Germline CDR1 reads MNHNS; CDR2 reads SASEGT. The CDR3 consists of 11 residues.

To note about this clone: At one of its ends the junction is not consistent with the germline gene, which may arise from a read error. The chain links TRBV29-1 to TRBJ2-7, with D tentatively TRBD2 (6 bases). The CDR3 spans 14 residues. Germline V gene data show CDR1 as SQVTM and CDR2 as ANQGSEA. The chain's CDR3 is CSVEVRGFTYGQYF. CDR3 sequence (DNA): TGCAGCGTTGAAGTACGGGGGTTTACCTACGGGCAGTACTTC.

The chain is built from TRBV15 and TRBJ2-5, with 8 bases that match TRBD1. The J segment lost 1 base and the V segment lost 1 base, leaving 5 bases of the junction unmatched. In germline, CDR1 is LNHNV, CDR2 YYDKDF (reference sequence). This CDR3 is 16 amino acids long. CDR3 region: CATSRGDRGLQETQYF. CDR3 nucleotides: TGTGCCACCAGCAGAGGAGACAGGGGCCTCCAAGAGACCCAGTACTTC.

A few counts support this clone. The rearrangement joins TRBV9 to TRBJ1-4, with D unresolved. V lost 0 bases and J 0 bases, leaving 3 bases between the germline ends. The CDR3 is 14 amino acids. Germline V gives CDR1 SGDLS, CDR2 YYNGEE. CDR3 region: CASSVEPTNEKLFF. CDR3 DNA: TGTGCCAGCAGCGTAGAGCCAACTAATGAAAAACTGTTTTTT.

This clone came up a few times. The J gene is TRBJ2-7, the V gene TRBV4-1, with 9 positions matching TRBD1. Trimming at V came to 6 bases and at J to 1 base, leaving 4 bases not matched to a gene. Germline lookup yields CDR1 MGHRA and CDR2 YSYEKL. The CDR3 covers 14 residues. CDR3 bases: TGCGCCAGCAGTGCGGACAGGGGATCCTACGAGCAGTACTTC. Translation gives CASSADRGSYEQYF.

The chain couples TRBV5-6 to TRBJ2-7; possibly TRBD1 for D (7 bases). The germline CDR1 and CDR2 sequences are SGHDT and YYEEEE. V was clipped by 1 base and J by 1 base, with 12 bases between them. This CDR3 has 15 amino acids. DNA of the CDR3: TGTGCCAGCAGCTTGCCAGGGGGGAGGTCCTACGAGCAGTACTTC. As protein: CASSLPGGRSYEQYF.

In its sample, this clone was seen a few times. This sequence joins TRBV15 and TRBJ2-7; D is possibly TRBD2 (5 bases). The V gene lost 4 bases and the J gene lost 2 bases, with 24 bases spanning the gap. The germline V gene encodes CDR1 LNHNV and CDR2 YYDKDF (reference sequence). The CDR3 has 18 amino acids. The CDR3 sequence: CATSTYLGLPRAPYEQYF. DNA of the CDR3: TGTGCCACCAGCACCTATCTCGGACTGCCGAGAGCTCCCTACGAGCAGTACTTC.

The chain has TRBV30 and TRBJ2-2; D call uncertain. Trimming shortened V by 0 bases and J by 4 bases, and 9 bases separated the two germline ends. There are 14 residues in the CDR3. Looked up from germline, CDR1 is GTSNPN and CDR2 is SVGIG (reference sequence). The CDR3 is CAWSVQSSTGELFF. CDR3 in DNA: TGTGCCTGGAGTGTACAGAGTAGCACCGGGGAGCTGTTTTTT.

This sequence joins TRBV7-7 and TRBJ2-2; a weak D match, TRBD2 (6 bases). The germline V gene encodes CDR1 SSHAT and CDR2 FNYEAQ (reference sequence). Deletions cut 3 bases from V and 0 bases from J, with 11 bases between. The CDR3 loop spans 16 amino acids. The CDR3: CASSLDPGANTGELFF. The CDR3 nucleotides are TGTGCCAGCAGCTTGGATCCGGGGGCGAACACCGGGGAGCTGTTTTTT.

The V gene is TRBV9, the J gene TRBJ2-1, with D possibly TRBD2 on 5 matching bases. CDR3 length: 16 amino acids. Between the trimmed V and J ends, which lost 0 bases and 3 bases, there was a span of 13 bases. Germline V lookup: CDR1 SGDLS, CDR2 YYNGEE. CDR3 region: CASSVVTSGGYNEQFF. The CDR3 DNA follows: TGTGCCAGCAGCGTAGTTACTAGTGGCGGCTACAATGAGCAGTTCTTC.

The chain recombines TRBV4-2 with TRBJ2-4; tentative D call: TRBD2 (5 bases). Trimming removed 4 bases from V and 7 bases from J, with 11 bases in between. This CDR3 has 13 residues. Germline values: CDR1 LGHNA, CDR2 YNFKEQ. The CDR3 bases are TGTGCCAGCAGCCCGTCCCCTAGCAACATTCAGTACTTC. Translated: CASSPSPSNIQYF.

Turning to this clone: A read error may produce the germline difference seen at one junction end. The genes are TRBV7-7 and TRBJ2-7; D is possibly TRBD2 (6 bases). The CDR3 is made up of 13 amino acids. Germline V gives CDR1 SSHAT, CDR2 FNYEAQ (reference sequence). CDR3 amino acids: CASSLDTGDEQYF. CDR3 bases: TGTGCCAGCAGTTTAGATACGGGGGATGAGCAGTACTTC.